This T cell receptor (beta chain) emerged from a study of breast tumors, draining lymph nodes, adjacent tissues. This clonotype was counted a few times. TCRdb itself ran the multiplex PCR reads through MiXCR, one entry per CDR3 protein. Of about 14,000 distinct CDR3 sequences listed, roughly three fifths are singletons. Germline V gene lookup returns CDR1 MNHEY and CDR2 SVGAGI. The junction had 6 bases not matched to a gene; V was cut back by 5 bases and J by 2 bases. The CDR3 length is 14 residues. The sequenced sample consisted of tumor-adjacent breast tissue. The rearrangement uses TRBV6-5 and TRBJ2-7; 7 bases map to TRBD1. The TCR comes from a female donor with breast cancer. Some clones in this sample may be carry-over from other donors' samples. The CDR3 loop is CASSQGQRTYEQYF. CDR3 nucleotides: TGTGCCAGCAGTCAGGGACAGCGCACCTACGAGCAGTACTTC.